This T cell receptor (beta chain) was documented in a study of beta chain features in type 1 diabetes. V was pared by 1 base and J by 5 bases, with 9 bases between. CDR1 is KGHSH, CDR2 LQKENI, per germline. The CDR3 is made up of 13 amino acids. Since all of the isolated RNA was reverse transcribed, expressed TCRB transcripts were what got sequenced. The study sequenced naive, central memory and regulatory T cell samples to an average of about 3.9 million reads. The method was immunoSEQ multiplex PCR; TCRdb's version includes in-frame clones alone and lacks a portion of them. The sample holds around 40,000 clones, approximately 61% seen once. Turning to this clone: Its antigen is undetermined.

Overall study findings and caveats: In all four CD4+ subsets, TCRB CDR3 length was significantly, moderately reduced in type 1 diabetes. In comparison with healthy donors, patients had naive, central memory and Treg TCRB repertoires that appeared more similar.

Sequencing used Tregs from blood. The gene calls are TRBV18 and TRBJ2-7; D perhaps matches TRBD2 (7 bases). This TCR derives from a young man with type 1 diabetes. Some clones in this sample may be carry-over from other donors' samples. Here the CDR3 DNA reads TGTGCCAGCTCACCACAGGGGGGGGACGAGCAGTACTTC. As protein: CASSPQGGDEQYF.